The rows below give T cell receptor beta chains drawn from one sample of a study of blood T cells in healthy people across ages. In TCRdb, the 5' RACE reads were re-called with MiXCR into one record per CDR3 protein. This table has under 1,100,000 distinct CDR3 sequences, about 23% appearing once. The same data also contributed to another study, on T cells of mothers and their children.

The sample consisted of blood. These receptors all come from a girl aged 2 to 10 in good health. CDR3s include the opening cysteine and the closing phenylalanine or tryptophan.

v_call cdr3_aa
TRBV29-1 CSARGQVGGYEQYF
TRBV3-1 CASSHPPGLAGDAYNEQFF
TRBV28 CASSLYRLARESQFF
TRBV7-9 CASSLSFGSQETQYF
TRBV7-9 CASSPRLAEQETQYF
TRBV28 CVSSEGRIQYF
TRBV6-5 CASRPQGRYNEQFF
TRBV18 CASSRGGTGVNTGELFF
TRBV7-8 CASSLRTGDVYNEQFF
TRBV28 CASSLLVGQSSYNEQFF
TRBV2 CASSPPQGQGRGYTF
TRBV28 CASTESSGRSYEQYF